These 25 T cell receptor beta chains share one sample of origin, sequenced in a study of Ad26.COV2.S vaccination and SARS-CoV-2 variants. The treatment is: 19 received Ad26.COV2.S at low or high dose, single or two shots; several received placebo; per-sample allocation not given. The investigators took samples on day 63 after the first vaccine or placebo injection. The protocol was immunoSEQ multiplex PCR, while the TCRdb copy is restricted to in-frame clones and leaves out a portion. The sample includes a few hundred thousand clones, roughly 85% of them seen just once. Sequencing was performed on peripheral blood, taken in a trial of Ad26.COV2.S vaccine versus placebo. These receptors all come from a person aged 18-65 years who received the Ad26.COV2.S COVID-19 vaccine or a placebo.

The chain recombines TRBV28 with TRBJ2-5; no firm D call. The CDR3 covers 12 residues. Germline lookup yields CDR1 MDHEN and CDR2 SYDVKM. The V end was cut by 7 bases, the J end by 4 bases, with 10 bases between. CDR3 loop: CASTSNVETQYF. In DNA, the CDR3 is TGTGCCAGCACTTCAAACGTAGAGACCCAGTACTTC.

V and J are TRBV5-1 and TRBJ1-2; 10 nucleotides match TRBD1. This CDR3 spans 16 amino acids. Germline loops: CDR1 SGHRS, CDR2 YFSETQ. After removal of 4 bases from V and 5 bases from J, the junction contained 11 bases not matched to a gene. The CDR3 DNA follows: TGCGCCAGCAGCAATGACGGGACAGGGGTGGGGTATGGCTACACCTTC. Residues: CASSNDGTGVGYGYTF.

This chain links TRBV5-1 with TRBJ2-3; 12 bases align to TRBD2. This CDR3 contains 17 residues. V shed 0 bases and J 2 bases; nucleotides not matched to a gene: 4. Germline loops: CDR1 SGHRS, CDR2 YFSETQ. DNA of the CDR3: TGCGCCAGCAGCTTGGGGCTAGCGGGAGGGTACACAGATACGCAGTATTTT. Its protein is CASSLGLAGGYTDTQYF.

The rearrangement links TRBV4-2 to TRBJ2-2, with 11 bases that match TRBD2. This CDR3 has 17 amino acids. The trim removed 0 bases at V and 2 bases at J, leaving 2 bases unmatched. CDR1 LGHNA and CDR2 YNFKEQ come from the germline V gene. DNA for the CDR3: TGTGCCAGCAGCCAAGAACTAGCGGGGGTTAACACCGGGGAGCTGTTTTTT. Residues: CASSQELAGVNTGELFF.

The V gene is TRBV18, the J gene TRBJ1-1; D remains ambiguous. The CDR3 is 14 residues long. From germline, CDR1 is KGHSH and CDR2 LQKENI. Trimming took off 3 bases at V and 11 bases at J, with 19 bases between the two ends. The CDR3 nucleotides read TGTGCCAGCTCACCTCACCGGGGAGGGCCCGGGGCTTTCTTT. Residues: CASSPHRGGPGAFF.

V is TRBV5-1 and J is TRBJ2-5, with 11 positions matching TRBD2. Germline V CDR1 and CDR2: SGHRS, YFSETQ. The trim removed 4 bases at V and 1 base at J, leaving 6 bases unmatched. The CDR3 runs to 16 residues. The CDR3 here is CASSLTSGVPQETQYF. DNA for the CDR3: TGCGCCAGCAGCCTGACTAGCGGGGTCCCCCAAGAGACCCAGTACTTC.

The genes are TRBV7-9 and TRBJ2-1; D gene ambiguous. The CDR3 covers 12 residues. Germline V CDR1 and CDR2: SEHNR, FQNEAQ (reference sequence). V was clipped by 5 bases and J by 8 bases, with 10 bases between them. The CDR3 coding sequence is TGTGCCAGCAGCGTCTCGCTGGATGAGCAGTTCTTC. As protein: CASSVSLDEQFF.

The chain employs TRBV18 and TRBJ1-4, with 8 bases identical to TRBD1. The CDR3 loop spans 14 amino acids. V shed 6 bases, J shed 9 bases, and the junction held 9 bases outside the gene matches. The germline CDR1 and CDR2 sequences are KGHSH and LQKENI. As DNA, the CDR3 is TGTGCCAGCTCGCAGGGGGCAGCGGGGAAAAAACTGTTTTTT. It translates to CASSQGAAGKKLFF.

The chain joins TRBV7-9 to TRBJ1-5; D not resolved. V was trimmed by 1 base and J by 7 bases, leaving 5 bases between them. The CDR3 has 12 residues. Germline CDR1 and CDR2: SEHNR and FQNEAQ (reference sequence). CDR3 sequence: CASSLVDQPQHF. The DNA for the CDR3 is TGTGCCAGCAGCTTAGTAGACCAGCCCCAGCATTTT.

This clone was detected once. The gene calls are TRBV6-5 and TRBJ1-3; D is unclear. The V end was cut by 7 bases, the J end by 4 bases, with 11 bases between. CDR3 length: 13 amino acids. Germline CDR1 reads MNHEY; CDR2 reads SVGAGI. This CDR3 is CASTLSAGNTIYF. CDR3 sequence (DNA): TGTGCCAGCACCTTATCCGCCGGAAACACCATATATTTT.

The rearrangement joins TRBV10-3 to TRBJ2-7, with D perhaps assigned TRBD1 or TRBD2 (5 bases each). CDR3 length: 13 amino acids. Trimming left V 8 bases short and J 5 bases short, with 16 bases between. Germline V CDR1 and CDR2: ENHRY, SYGVKD. CDR3 in DNA: TGTGCCATCGGGGATCGGGGCTTGGACGAGCAGTACTTC. Translating gives CAIGDRGLDEQYF.

This clone came up a few times. The chain joins TRBV7-3 to TRBJ1-6; 9 bases fit TRBD1. CDR1 is SGHTA, CDR2 FQGTGA, per germline. The trim removed 5 bases at V and 9 bases at J, leaving 8 bases unmatched. This CDR3 has 15 amino acids. The CDR3 DNA reads TGTGCCAGCAGCGGGGGACAGGGCATCGGTTCACCCCTCCACTTT. Its translation is CASSGGQGIGSPLHF.

CDR3 sequence: CASSPNSGAGTDTQYF. The DNA for the CDR3 is TGTGCCAGCAGTCCTAATAGCGGGGCGGGCACAGATACGCAGTATTTT. This chain joins TRBV3-1 (or the pseudogene TRBV3-2) and TRBJ2-3, with 8 bases lining up with TRBD2. The junction had 9 bases not matched to a gene; V was cut back by 6 bases and J by 1 base. In germline, CDR1 is LGHDT, CDR2 YNNKEL (reference sequence). CDR3 length: 16 residues.

In its sample, this clone was seen a few times. The chain uses TRBV18 and TRBJ2-7, with D perhaps TRBD1 (5 bases). The CDR3 totals 13 residues. Germline values: CDR1 KGHSH, CDR2 LQKENI. V dropped 0 bases and J dropped 3 bases, with 6 bases sitting between them. The CDR3 DNA reads as TGTGCCAGCTCACCACCAGGGGTCTACGAGCAGTACTTC. Translated: CASSPPGVYEQYF.

The chain combines TRBV5-4 with TRBJ2-1; a possible D gene is TRBD1 (6 bases). The CDR3 spans 13 residues. V was cut by 4 bases and J by 9 bases, with 14 bases left in between. Germline V gene lookup returns CDR1 SGHNT and CDR2 YYREEE (reference sequence). The CDR3 region has the DNA TGTGCCAGCAGCCCTCCTTTACAGGGTGAGCAGTTCTTC. Its translation: CASSPPLQGEQFF.

The chain carries TRBV3-1 (or the pseudogene TRBV3-2) and TRBJ1-2; D is perhaps TRBD1 (5 bases). The CDR3 is 15 amino acids. Per germline, CDR1 LGHDT and CDR2 YNNKEL (reference sequence). V lost 4 bases, J lost 3 bases, and 15 bases lay in between. This CDR3 reads CASSPLRGRDYGYTF. CDR3 DNA sequence: TGTGCCAGCAGCCCCCTCAGAGGCAGGGACTATGGCTACACCTTC.

The V gene is TRBV20-1, the J gene TRBJ2-3; no definite D call. V shed 3 bases and J shed 3 bases, with 4 bases lying between them. The CDR3 has 11 amino acids. CDR1 and CDR2 (germline): DFQATT, SNEGSKA (reference sequence). The DNA for the CDR3 is TGCAGTGCTAGCCATACAGATACGCAGTATTTT. Protein sequence: CSASHTDTQYF.

The genes are TRBV7-9 and TRBJ1-3, with D possibly TRBD1 on 5 matching bases. This CDR3 contains 16 residues. Germline lookup yields CDR1 SEHNR and CDR2 FQNEAQ (reference sequence). Trimming took 3 bases from V and 2 from J, leaving 14 bases between them. DNA of the CDR3: TGTGCCAGCAGCTTCAGTCTCAGGGCAGCTGGAAACACCATATATTTT. Translation: CASSFSLRAAGNTIYF.

The rearrangement uses TRBV5-1 and TRBJ1-1; D possibly corresponds to TRBD1 (5 bases). V was shortened by 0 bases and J by 0 bases, with 9 bases between the two germline ends. The germline CDR1 and CDR2 sequences are SGHRS and YFSETQ. The CDR3 spans 15 residues. The CDR3 DNA reads TGCGCCAGCAGCTTGGGCCCAGGGATGAACACTGAAGCTTTCTTT. It codes for CASSLGPGMNTEAFF.

This chain connects TRBV19 to TRBJ1-2, with 9 bases that match TRBD1. The germline V gene has CDR1 LNHDA and CDR2 SQIVND (reference sequence). V lost 3 bases and J lost 0; bases outside the gene matches: 14. This CDR3 is built from 19 residues. The CDR3 region is CASSMIGTGSLVSNYGYTF. The CDR3, as DNA: TGTGCCAGTAGTATGATCGGGACAGGGAGTCTGGTGTCTAACTATGGCTACACCTTC.

V gene TRBV29-1 combines with J gene TRBJ1-2; 8 nucleotides line up with TRBD1. The J segment lost 0 bases and the V segment lost 6 bases, leaving 6 bases of the junction unmatched. Germline-derived CDR1 and CDR2 are SQVTM and ANQGSEA. The CDR3 has 14 residues. Written as DNA, the CDR3 is TGCAGCGTGGCCCGGGACAGGTCTAACTATGGCTACACCTTC. This translates into CSVARDRSNYGYTF.

The CDR3 region is CASSMDSSYEQYF. In DNA, the CDR3 is TGCGCCAGCAGCATGGACAGCTCCTACGAGCAGTACTTC. The rearrangement uses TRBV5-1 and TRBJ2-7; the D gene is possibly TRBD1 (6 bases). CDR3 length: 13 amino acids. Germline CDR1 reads SGHRS; CDR2 reads YFSETQ. V was shortened by 4 bases and J by 0 bases, with 8 bases between the two germline ends.

V is TRBV5-1 and J is TRBJ2-1; a possible D gene is TRBD2 (6 bases). The CDR3 spans 14 residues. Germline assignment: CDR1 SGHRS and CDR2 YFSETQ. Between the trimmed V and J ends, which lost 3 bases and 9 bases, there was a span of 16 bases. The CDR3 here is CASSSSGSGIEQFF. CDR3 nucleotides: TGCGCCAGCAGCTCAAGCGGGTCAGGCATTGAGCAGTTCTTC.

This rearrangement joins TRBV19 to TRBJ2-1; 8 bases map to TRBD1. With V trimmed by 5 bases and J by 7 bases, 7 bases remained unmatched. The CDR3 covers 14 residues. Germline CDR1 LNHDA, CDR2 SQIVND (reference sequence). DNA for the CDR3: TGTGCCAGTAGTCCTGGGACAGGAGGGAATGAGCAGTTCTTC. The encoded protein is CASSPGTGGNEQFF.

V and J are TRBV29-1 and TRBJ1-2; the D is unclear. Trimming took off 1 base at V and 8 bases at J, with 14 bases between the two ends. CDR1 SQVTM and CDR2 ANQGSEA come from the germline V gene. This CDR3 spans 13 amino acids. For the CDR3, the DNA is TGCAGCGTTGAAGGGCCGGGAGGACGAGGCTACACCTTC. Its translation is CSVEGPGGRGYTF.